This T cell receptor beta chain was identified during a study of blood T cells in healthy people across ages (dated by TCRdb to about 2015). About the investigation overall: Template switching captured roughly one uniquely barcoded TCR beta cDNA molecule per two T cells in model experiments. To track age-related changes in TCR beta repertoire diversity, the study relied on deep sequencing normalized with unique cDNA molecular identifiers. Four age groups were formed from the donors: young (average 16 years), middle-aged (more than 35), aged (62) and long-lived (approximately 80). Using the same blood draw, the study looked at two additional independent replicas of 1 million unique cDNA reads for two donors, one aged 18 to 29 and the other aged 80 or older. Study-wide conclusions, independent of this receptor: The long-lived group showed more naive CD4+ T cells, fewer expanded clones and increased TCR diversity than the aged group, suggesting age selection. There was a strong correlation between observed TCR beta diversity and the percentage of naive T cells measured by flow cytometry. Because the CMV infection status of the donors was unknown, age-related changes in expanded clonotypes may potentially have been confounded. Observed TCR beta diversity per million T cells fell roughly linearly with age, and a significant reduction was already apparent by age roughly 40. Because profiling used bulk unsorted PBMCs, naive and antigen-experienced compartments could not be compared conclusively. Estimates of total diversity based on one million sequenced T cells were considered lower bounds and underestimates.

The roughly 39 donors, aged about 6 to 100 years, were systemically healthy Caucasian individuals from Russia. Each donor gave 9.5 to 10 milliliters of peripheral blood, drawn into EDTA-treated Vacutainer tubes. PBMCs were isolated by Ficoll-Paque density-gradient centrifugation, with at least 6 million obtained per sample. Trizol reagent was used to extract total RNA from PBMCs, with at least 6 micrograms per sample. The percentages of naive CD45RAhigh/CD27high T cells were determined by flow cytometry on a PBMC aliquot from every donor. The germline V gene (reference sequence) yields SEHNR for CDR1 and FQNEAQ for CDR2. From the cysteine up to the phenylalanine, the CDR3 has a length of 14 residues. Only the CDR3 DNA stays, 42 bases, in frame from base 1. The trim is 5 bases for V and 4 bases for J, with a gap of 14 bases between the germline ends. As to this clonotype: No antigen is known for it. Per-nucleotide qualities are absent, and no much larger clonotype sits a single base away.

The method was 5' RACE. Sequenced on an Illumina HiSeq 2500. A second PCR of about 6 to 12 cycles was run with a J-beta primer mix and a sample-barcoded 5' primer. A unique molecular identifier was introduced onto each TCR beta cDNA molecule by a template-switch 5' adaptor carrying 12 random nucleotides. Each sample yielded at least 2.5 million CDR3-containing paired-end reads. The Mint cDNA synthesis kit, primed by a TRBC-specific oligonucleotide, was used to synthesize first-strand cDNA from all RNA. Following uracil-DNA glycosylase treatment, a first 18-cycle PCR with universal primers M1SS and BC2_uni_R was performed on all cDNA. In the source study's methods: For normalization, 1 million high-quality reads, each with a distinct molecular identifier, were randomly selected from each sample. Reads with shared molecular identifiers were discarded instead of being binned into consensus sequences. MiTCR, with a Q25 quality threshold and the strictest error-elimination algorithm, was used for CDR3 identification, clonotype clustering and error correction. A nonparametric unseen species model with Euler transformation was used to estimate a lower bound on total TCR beta diversity. TCRdb applied fastp at Q25 and MiXCR to the public reads, then kept only in-frame beta chains. Rows are combined by CDR3 protein, so each entry shows the most common genes and DNA. V and J calls and clone size were set by TCRdb, not the authors. The table for this sample lists over 450,000 distinct CDR3 sequences; approximately 25% of them were counted only once. The ten largest clones take up around 10% of the sample.

The sample also formed part of further work on T cells of mothers and their children. As the second study states: The donors were nine systemically healthy Caucasian individuals, made up of three mothers and their six children. cDNA synthesis used all of the extracted RNA, with 1.5 ug of RNA in each 15 ul reaction. In the second PCR, sample barcodes and 2-4 random nucleotides were introduced via the M1S primer. Each mother yielded over 8 million TCR beta CDR3 reads and each child roughly 3.1 million reads. In both related and unrelated pairs, thymic selection shapes the output of TCR recombination in a similar way, with inherited differences having only a minor effect. Normalized repertoire overlap was always found to be slightly, but never significantly, higher in related mother-child pairs than in unrelated mother-child pairs. Persistent microchimeric T cell clones were not detected, at a sensitivity of 95 to 100 clones per million clonotypes. In the study, deep NGS was used to compare the TCR beta repertoires of mothers and children, and features distinguishing related mother-child pairs from unrelated individuals were sought. On average, the children were around 11 +/- 4 years old, while the mothers were about 37 +/- 4 years old. Libraries were sequenced on Illumina HiSeq 2000 with 100+100 nt paired-end reads after adapter ligation with NEBNext reagents. To prevent cross-contamination, the mother and child libraries were prepared one month apart and sequenced in separate runs. Each donor had between roughly 450,000 and 2,300,000 distinct TCR beta clonotypes identified. Naive TCR beta clonotypes were estimated from low-frequency clonotypes matched to each donor's FACS-determined naive share, without sorting.

Sequenced input: blood. The rearranged chain carries TRBV7-9 and TRBJ1-2, and the D gene may be TRBD1, 5 bases matching. The origin of this receptor is a boy aged 5-17 years in good health. The nucleotide sequence is TGTGCCAGCAGCCACTCCGGGGACGGCTATGGCTACACCTTC. Its translation reads: CASSHSGDGYGYTF. The full variable domain, with segments outside the CDR3 supplied by the reference TRBV7-9 and TRBJ1-2 proteins, appears as DTGVSQNPRHKITKRGQNVTFRCDPISEHNRLYWYRQTLGQGPEFLTYFQNEAQLEKSRLLSDRFSAERPKGSFSTLEIQRTEQGDSAMYLCASSHSGDGYGYTFGSGTRLTVV.